Sequencing of this T cell receptor (beta chain) was carried out in a study of long-term antiretroviral therapy in people with HIV. Study-wide results and caveats: The data indicate that diversity increased after ART but remained below transplant donor controls.

Researchers ran immunoSEQ v3.0 at survey level. Libraries were prepared by immunoSEQ multiplex PCR; TCRdb keeps only in-frame clonotypes and omits some of them. The repertoire consists of 30,000 or so clones, with roughly 74% occurring once and the leading ten covering around 3.6%. Points on this clone: No antigen is known for it.

This CDR3 comprises 14 residues. The V end lost 7 bases, the J end lost 1 base, and 15 bases lay between the germline ends. Germline V gene lookup returns CDR1 SQVTM and CDR2 ANQGSEA. Post-ART PBMC samples numbered at least two per donor, and pre-ART ones at least one. The gene calls are TRBV29-1 and TRBJ2-3; D not certain. Here the sequenced sample was unsorted PBMCs, taken 3 years after starting antiretroviral therapy. This sequence originates from a man aged 50 to 60 with HIV. The CDR3: CSAVAVFRTDTQYF. DNA of the CDR3: TGCAGCGCCGTGGCTGTATTCCGCACAGATACGCAGTATTTT.